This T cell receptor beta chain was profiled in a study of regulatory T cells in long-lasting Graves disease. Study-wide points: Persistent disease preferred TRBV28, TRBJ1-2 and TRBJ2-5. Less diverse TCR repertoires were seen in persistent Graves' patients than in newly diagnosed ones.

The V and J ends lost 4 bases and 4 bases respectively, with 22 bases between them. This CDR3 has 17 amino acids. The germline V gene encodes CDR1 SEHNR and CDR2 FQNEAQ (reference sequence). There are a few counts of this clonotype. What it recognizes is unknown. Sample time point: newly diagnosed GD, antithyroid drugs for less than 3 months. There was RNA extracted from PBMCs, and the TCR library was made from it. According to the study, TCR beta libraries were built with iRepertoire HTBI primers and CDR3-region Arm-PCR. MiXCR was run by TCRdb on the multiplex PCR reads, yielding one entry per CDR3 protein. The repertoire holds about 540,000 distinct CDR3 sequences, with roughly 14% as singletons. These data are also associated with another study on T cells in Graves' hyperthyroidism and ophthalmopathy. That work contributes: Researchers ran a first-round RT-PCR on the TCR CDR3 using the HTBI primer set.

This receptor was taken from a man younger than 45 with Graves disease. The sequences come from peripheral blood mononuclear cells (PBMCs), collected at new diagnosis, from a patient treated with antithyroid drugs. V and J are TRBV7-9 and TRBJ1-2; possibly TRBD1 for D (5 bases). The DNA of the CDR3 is TGTGCCAGCAGCTCCGGGACGCTGGGGGACCTATCCTATGGCTACACCTTC. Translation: CASSSGTLGDLSYGYTF.